This T cell receptor beta chain was sequenced during a study of PD-1 blockade in mismatch repair-deficient tumors. Using immunoSEQ multiplex PCR, the repertoire was profiled, and TCRdb retains in-frame clones only, with some absent. Of roughly 38,000 clones in the sample, 65% to 85% were seen once. V was pared by 4 bases and J by 8 bases, with 18 bases between. Germline V gene lookup returns CDR1 SGHRS and CDR2 YFSETQ. The CDR3 is 15 residues long. The J gene is TRBJ1-4, the V gene TRBV5-1, with D possibly being TRBD1 (6 bases). This material consisted of PBMCs, taken 38 to 40 weeks after starting pembrolizumab. The receptor was derived from an adult with mismatch repair-deficient cancer. The CDR3 loop reads CASSDRSGDGEKLFF. In nucleotides, the CDR3 is TGCGCCAGCAGCGATAGATCAGGGGATGGGGAAAAACTGTTTTTT.